The next 30 T cell receptor beta chains were all read from a single sample in a study of T cells in women clearing cervical HPV infection. Assay used: immunoSEQ multiplex PCR; TCRdb lists only in-frame clones, some missing. This sample lists fewer than 35,000 clones; its ten largest clones have approximately 3%. The sequenced material came from blood buffy coat. Receptor source: a woman aged 18-69 years with a cervical HPV16 infection that either progressed to CIN3+ or cleared (not recorded which).

This CDR3 is CASSLLQGHTGELFF. Partial CDR3 DNA: TGTGCCAGCAGCTTATTACAGGGGCACACCGGGGAG. The chain is built from TRBV7-9 and TRBJ2-2; 7 bases line up with TRBD1. The sequence runs out 3 residues before the end of the CDR3; the remainder is reconstructed from the germline J gene. The CDR3 totals 15 residues. The germline CDR1 and CDR2 sequences are SEHNR and FQNEAQ (reference sequence). V trimming: 2 bases; J trimming: 3 bases; junction bases outside the gene matches: 3.

About this clone: The observed sequence ends 3 residues before the CDR3 terminus, with the missing tail filled in from the germline J gene. V is TRBV7-3 and J is TRBJ1-2, with 7 bases lining up with TRBD1. The CDR3 consists of 18 residues. V lost 1 base to trimming and J lost 4 bases; unmatched junction nucleotides: 15. Germline CDR1 is SGHTA and CDR2 is FQGTGA. CDR3 DNA, as far as it was read: TGTGCCAGCAGCTTAATGTCAAGCCCGGGACAGCAAATCTATGGC. Protein: CASSLMSSPGQQIYG. The whole CDR3 is CASSLMSSPGQQIYGYTF.

Regarding this clone: The CDR3 is cut off 3 residues early in the read; its end comes from the germline J gene. V gene TRBV4-2 combines with J gene TRBJ2-7, with TRBD2 identical over 10 bases. There are 16 residues in the CDR3. Germline assignment: CDR1 LGHNA and CDR2 YNFKEQ. Trimming cost V 0 bases and J 2 bases; bases outside gene matches: 4. The DNA read from the CDR3 is TGTGCCAGCAGCCAAGAATCTAGCGGGGGAGCCTACGAG. Protein: CASSQESSGGAYE. The entire CDR3 protein is CASSQESSGGAYEQYF.

Comment on this clone: The read stops 3 residues short of the end of the CDR3; the missing end is completed from the germline J gene. The J gene is TRBJ1-2, the V gene TRBV6-1; possible D gene TRBD1, 5 bases. Germline assignment: CDR1 MNHNS and CDR2 SASEGT. The ends were cut back, 4 bases at V and 4 bases at J, with 19 bases in the middle. The length of the CDR3 is 16 residues. The CDR3 region is CASSVTPGSEGYGYTF. The CDR3 DNA, read in part, is TGTGCCAGCAGTGTTACCCCAGGGAGCGAGGGCTATGGC.

For this clone: The CDR3 is cut off 3 residues early in the read; its end comes from the germline J gene. The chain has TRBV18 and TRBJ2-4; TRBD1 matches 9 bases. This CDR3 has 14 amino acids. CDR1 and CDR2 from the germline V gene are KGHSH and LQKENI. This CDR3 is CASSIQGAQNGQYF. CDR3 bases read: TGTGCCAGCTCAATACAGGGGGCGCAGAATGGT.

Points on this clone: The read terminates 3 residues before the CDR3 end, so the remaining end is supplied by the germline J gene. The chain links TRBV25-1 to TRBJ1-6, with D possibly TRBD1 on 5 matching bases. CDR1 and CDR2 (germline): MGHDK, SYGVNS. Trimming left V 6 bases short and J 8 bases short, with 8 bases between. The CDR3 has 12 amino acids. The CDR3 here is CASRRGYSPLHF. The covered CDR3 bases are TGTGCCAGCAGGAGGGGCTATTCACCC. Full variable domain (remainder filled in from reference TRBV25-1 and TRBJ1-6): EADIYQTPRYLVIGTGKKITLECSQTMGHDKMYWYQQDPGMELHLIHYSYGVNSTEKGDLSSESTVSRIRTEHFPLTLESARPSHTSQYLCASRRGYSPLHFGNGTRLTVT.

A word on this clone: Read data end 3 residues before the CDR3 end; the end is taken from the germline J gene. V usage is TRBV12-3 or TRBV12-4 and J usage is TRBJ2-3, with 8 bases that match TRBD2. This CDR3 has 15 amino acids. V was clipped by 5 bases and J by 3 bases; unmatched bases: 7. CDR3 DNA, as far as it was read: TGTGCCAGCAGTCCAGCGGGGGCGGCGACAGATACG. Amino acid sequence: CASSPAGAATDT. The whole CDR3 sequence is CASSPAGAATDTQYF.

With regard to this clone: The read is 3 residues too short to cover the CDR3 end, so that end is filled in from the germline J gene. The chain is built from TRBV20-1 and TRBJ2-1; 9 nucleotides align to TRBD1. This CDR3 is built from 16 residues. Germline CDR1 and CDR2: DFQATT and SNEGSKA (reference sequence). J gave up 1 base and V 5 bases, and 9 bases lay outside the gene matches. Partial CDR3 DNA: TGCAGTGCTGCGGACAGGGGCCGAGGGTCCTACAATGAG. It is translated as CSAADRGRGSYNE. The full CDR3 protein is CSAADRGRGSYNEQFF.

Comments on this clone: With the read ending 3 residues before the CDR3 end, the germline J gene is used to fill in that end. The chain employs TRBV7-2 and TRBJ2-1, with TRBD2 matching 9 bases. The length of the CDR3 is 15 residues. Germline V gene data show CDR1 as SGHTA and CDR2 as FQGNSA. V was pared by 5 bases and J by 5 bases, with 7 bases of the junction left unmatched. The part of the CDR3 DNA that was read is TGTGCCAGCAGCCCTAGCGGGGTTGAGGACAATGAG. This translates into CASSPSGVEDNE. The entire CDR3 is CASSPSGVEDNEQFF.

A word on this clone: The read terminates 3 residues before the CDR3 end, so the remaining end is supplied by the germline J gene. The chain uses TRBV5-1 and TRBJ2-1, with 13 bases matching TRBD2. This CDR3 region has 17 residues. V lost 2 bases, J lost 4 bases, and 6 bases stayed unmatched. Germline CDR1 and CDR2: SGHRS and YFSETQ. CDR3: CASSFTGTSGVYNEQFF. The covered CDR3 bases are TGCGCCAGCAGCTTTACCGGGACTAGCGGGGTTTACAATGAG. Looking up the rest from reference TRBV5-1 and TRBJ2-1 gives the full variable domain: KAGVTQTPRYLIKTRGQQVTLSCSPISGHRSVSWYQQTPGQGLQFLFEYFSETQRNKGNFPGRFSGRQFSNSRSEMNVSTLELGDSALYLCASSFTGTSGVYNEQFFGPGTRLTVL.

A word on this clone: With the read ending 3 residues before the CDR3 end, the germline J gene is used to fill in that end. The chain links TRBV5-1 to TRBJ2-1; TRBD2 matches at 10 bases. CDR1 and CDR2 (germline): SGHRS, YFSETQ. The V gene end was trimmed by 2 bases and the J gene end by 6 bases; junction bases not matched to a gene: 8. The CDR3 has 16 residues. This CDR3 reads CASSFEGLAAVNEQFF. The CDR3 bases that were read are TGCGCCAGCAGCTTCGAAGGACTAGCGGCGGTCAATGAG.

Points on this clone: With the read ending 3 residues before the CDR3 end, the germline J gene is used to fill in that end. The chain employs TRBV5-4 and TRBJ2-2; 14 positions agree with TRBD2. The trim removed 5 bases at V and 4 bases at J, leaving 4 bases unmatched. The CDR3 runs to 16 residues. Germline loops: CDR1 SGHNT, CDR2 YYREEE (reference sequence). The sequenced CDR3 bases are TGTGCCAGCAGACCGGGACTAGCGGGGGTCACCGGGGAG. It is translated as CASRPGLAGVTGE. The whole CDR3 is CASRPGLAGVTGELFF.

About this clone: This CDR3 is also generated by other DNA sequences in the sample. CDR3 region: CASSPPRRGGWTDTQYF. The CDR3 DNA, read in part, is TGTGCCAGCAGCCCACCCCGTCGGGGGGGGTGGACAGATACG. The rearrangement links TRBV14 to TRBJ2-3; 8 positions agree with TRBD2. The read stops 3 residues short of the end of the CDR3; the missing end is completed from the germline J gene. The germline V gene encodes CDR1 SGHDN and CDR2 FVKESK. The CDR3 is 17 residues long. After removal of 4 bases from V and 3 bases from J, the junction contained 12 bases not matched to a gene.

Note on this clone: The read finishes 3 residues shy of the CDR3 end, and the germline J gene is used to complete it. The chain uses TRBV30 and TRBJ1-2; D gene unclear. CDR1 is GTSNPN and CDR2 is SVGIG in the germline V gene (reference sequence). The CDR3 has 13 amino acids. Partial CDR3 DNA: TGTGCCTGGAGTGTACGACCCAGGAAGGGC. It is translated as CAWSVRPRKG. Given in full, the CDR3 is CAWSVRPRKGYTF.

About this clone itself: The read comes to an end 3 residues before the CDR3 does, leaving the germline J gene to fill in the end. The rearrangement joins TRBV7-8 to TRBJ1-2, with 7 bases identical to TRBD1. The ends lost 5 bases at V and 5 bases at J; junction bases unmatched: 8. The CDR3 has 14 residues. The germline CDR1 and CDR2 sequences are SGHVS and FQNEAQ. The covered CDR3 bases are TGTGCCAGCAGCCCGACAGGGTTTGGGTATGGC. Amino acids: CASSPTGFGYG. From start to end, the CDR3 is CASSPTGFGYGYTF.

Comment on this clone: The sequence runs out 3 residues before the end of the CDR3; the remainder is reconstructed from the germline J gene. Different DNA sequences within this sample yield the same CDR3. This chain uses TRBV12-3 or TRBV12-4 with TRBJ2-3, with 8 bases lining up with TRBD2. V trimming: 4 bases; J trimming: 7 bases; junction bases outside the gene matches: 7. CDR3 length: 14 amino acids. CDR3 bases read: TGTGCCAGCAGTTCGGGGGGGCGGGCAAATACG. This translates into CASSSGGRANT. The CDR3 as a whole reads CASSSGGRANTQYF.

A word on this clone: The read stops 3 residues short of the end of the CDR3; the missing end is completed from the germline J gene. V and J are TRBV19 and TRBJ1-1; 11 bases are shared with TRBD1. J lost 4 bases, V lost 6 bases, and 4 bases had no gene match. The CDR3 is made up of 14 amino acids. In germline, CDR1 is LNHDA, CDR2 SQIVND (reference sequence). Here the CDR3 reads CASRGTGGSTEAFF. CDR3 DNA, as far as it was read: TGTGCCAGTAGGGGGACAGGGGGTAGCACTGAA.

Details on this clone: With the read ending 3 residues before the CDR3 end, the germline J gene is used to fill in that end. The chain employs TRBV29-1 and TRBJ2-3, with 10 bases that match TRBD1. The CDR3 has 13 residues. Losses at the gene ends were 5 bases for V and 5 bases for J; bases not matched to a gene: 4. Germline V gene sequence: CDR1 SQVTM, CDR2 ANQGSEA. CDR3 in amino acids: CSVKGTGVDTQYF. The covered CDR3 bases are TGCAGCGTTAAGGGGACAGGGGTAGATACG.

On this clone: The missing CDR3 end, 3 residues past where the read stops, is filled in from the germline J gene. The chain employs TRBV30 and TRBJ1-2; D not certain. The CDR3 has 11 residues. Germline V CDR1 and CDR2: GTSNPN, SVGIG (reference sequence). CDR3 residues: CAWSVIYDYTF. The CDR3 DNA, read in part, is TGTGCCTGGAGTGTAATCTACGAC.

Regarding this clone: The CDR3 end falls 3 residues outside the read, so it is completed with the germline J gene. The V and J genes are TRBV7-9 and TRBJ2-7, with D possibly being TRBD2 (5 bases). V was shortened by 5 bases and J by 1 base, with 12 bases between the two germline ends. The CDR3 length is 14 residues. The germline V gene has CDR1 SEHNR and CDR2 FQNEAQ (reference sequence). CDR3 sequence reads: CASSPERVSYEQYF. CDR3 DNA, as far as it was read: TGTGCCAGCAGCCCAGAGAGGGTTTCCTACGAG. Using reference TRBV7-9 and TRBJ2-7 for the parts outside the CDR3, the full variable domain is DTGVSQNPRHKITKRGQNVTFRCDPISEHNRLYWYRQTLGQGPEFLTYFQNEAQLEKSRLLSDRFSAERPKGSFSTLEIQRTEQGDSAMYLCASSPERVSYEQYFGPGTRLTVT.

On this clone itself: The read gets to within 3 residues of the CDR3 end, and the germline J gene fills in the rest. The V call is TRBV5-1, the J call TRBJ2-2; 7 positions agree with TRBD1. CDR1 and CDR2 (germline): SGHRS, YFSETQ. The CDR3 runs 15 residues. CDR3 sequence: CASSPDRATNEKLFF. CDR3 DNA (partial): TGCGCCAGCAGCCCCGACAGGGCAACTAATGAAAAG.

About this clone itself: The read is 3 residues too short to cover the CDR3 end, so that end is filled in from the germline J gene. This chain links TRBV18 with TRBJ1-4; D perhaps matches TRBD1 (6 bases). The CDR3 totals 14 residues. From germline, CDR1 is KGHSH and CDR2 LQKENI. The CDR3 DNA, read in part, is TGTGCCAGCTCACAAGACAGGCAAAATTCACCA. Amino acid sequence: CASSQDRQNSP. The whole CDR3 protein reads CASSQDRQNSPLFF. The full variable domain, in which reference TRBV18 and TRBJ1-4 provide the parts outside the CDR3, is NAGVMQNPRHLVRRRGQEARLRCSPMKGHSHVYWYRQLPEEGLKFMVYLQKENIIDESGMPKERFSAEFPKEGPSILRIQQVVRGDSAAYFCASSQDRQNSPLFFGSGTQLSVL.

The part of the CDR3 DNA that was read is TGTGCCAGCAGCTTACAGGGGGCCTACGAG. It specifies CASSLQGAYE. The complete CDR3 sequence is CASSLQGAYEQYF. The V gene is TRBV12-3 or TRBV12-4, the J gene TRBJ2-7, with 8 positions matching TRBD1. With the read ending 3 residues before the CDR3 end, the germline J gene is used to fill in that end. The CDR3 extends over 13 amino acids. V lost 6 bases, J lost 2 bases, and 3 bases stayed unmatched.

On this clone: Read coverage stops 3 residues before the CDR3 terminus; the germline J gene supplies the remainder. This chain uses TRBV6-4 with TRBJ1-6; no clear D. Germline CDR1 and CDR2: MRHNA and SNTAGT. The V end lost 0 bases, the J end lost 9 bases, and 6 bases lay between the germline ends. This CDR3 contains 13 residues. CDR3 bases read: TGTGCCAGCAGTGACTCCGGGGTTTCACCC. This sequence encodes CASSDSGVSP. The CDR3 in its entirety is CASSDSGVSPLHF.

The chain's CDR3 is CASSFMQFYGYTF. CDR3 bases read: TGTGCCAGCAGCTTCATGCAGTTCTATGGC. J is TRBJ1-2 and V is TRBV7-6; no firm D call. The read terminates 3 residues before the CDR3 end, so the remaining end is supplied by the germline J gene. The germline gives CDR1 SGHVS, CDR2 FNYEAQ. The CDR3 has 13 residues. Trimming took 3 bases from V and 4 from J, leaving 9 bases between them.

On this clone: The read stops 3 residues short of the end of the CDR3; the missing end is completed from the germline J gene. The rearrangement links TRBV11-3 to TRBJ2-5; TRBD2 agrees at 8 bases. With 5 bases clipped from V and 4 bases from J, the junction kept 9 bases outside the gene matches. The V gene's germline CDR1 is SGHNT and CDR2 YENEEA. The CDR3 consists of 15 residues. The CDR3 DNA, read in part, is TGTGCCAGCAGCCCCGGGGGGGACGAGCGAGAGACC. This encodes CASSPGGDERET. The CDR3 reads in full as CASSPGGDERETQYF.

On this clone itself: From the germline J gene comes the end of the CDR3, since the read stops 3 residues before it. V usage is TRBV2 and J usage is TRBJ1-2; weak D call: TRBD1 (5 bases). The CDR3 contains 14 residues. V dropped 3 bases and J dropped 2 bases, with 10 bases sitting between them. In germline, CDR1 is SNHLY, CDR2 FYNNEI. CDR3 residues: CASSDRVDNYGYTF. The covered CDR3 bases are TGTGCCAGCAGTGACAGGGTCGACAACTATGGC.

Measured by frequency, this clone is medium-sized. The read stops 3 residues short of the end of the CDR3; the missing end is completed from the germline J gene. The J gene is TRBJ2-5, the V gene TRBV6-2 or TRBV6-3, with 12 bases identical to TRBD1. The CDR3 is 16 amino acids. J was trimmed by 3 bases and V by 4 bases; bases with no gene match: 6. The V gene's germline CDR1 is MNHEY and CDR2 SVGEGT. The CDR3 bases that were read are TGTGCCAGCAGTTCCGGGACAGGGGGCTATAAAGAGACC. The encoded protein is CASSSGTGGYKET. The full CDR3 sequence reads CASSSGTGGYKETQYF.

Comment on this clone: From the germline J gene comes the end of the CDR3, since the read stops 3 residues before it. V and J are TRBV20-1 and TRBJ1-2; 10 positions agree with TRBD1. Losses at the gene ends were 3 bases for V and 4 bases for J; bases not matched to a gene: 14. Germline-derived CDR1 and CDR2 are DFQATT and SNEGSKA (reference sequence). The CDR3 has 17 amino acids. The CDR3 loop is CSASLRQGATGGYGYTF. The sequenced CDR3 bases are TGCAGTGCTAGTTTACGACAGGGGGCAACGGGGGGCTATGGC.

On this clone itself: From the germline J gene comes the end of the CDR3, since the read stops 3 residues before it. The rearrangement links TRBV5-5 to TRBJ2-7, with D unclear. The germline V gene encodes CDR1 SGHKS and CDR2 YYEKEE (reference sequence). This CDR3 has 14 residues. The V end lost 4 bases, the J end lost 2 bases, and 13 bases lay between the germline ends. The DNA read from the CDR3 is TGTGCCAGCAGCCCCGTCTCCCCCCCCTACGAG. Its protein is CASSPVSPPYE. From start to end, the CDR3 is CASSPVSPPYEQYF.